This T cell receptor (beta chain) was obtained from a study of shared clonotypes between healthy human individuals. J was trimmed by 3 bases and V by 6 bases; bases with no gene match: 11. Per the germline V gene, CDR1 is MDHEN and CDR2 is SYDVKM. CDR3 length: 15 amino acids. Terminally differentiated effector memory CD45RA+ cells were left out of the naive CD8 fraction, which was CD45RO-negative and positively selected for CCR7. The donors were all Caucasian adults (living in Nashville, Tennessee). Sequenced by immunoSEQ multiplex PCR; TCRdb stores in-frame clones only, minus some. The repertoire has about 2.2 million clones, 85% to 95% of them found once; the top ten carry about 1.7%.

J is TRBJ2-7 and V is TRBV28; TRBD1 aligns across 7 bases. The sequence was obtained from a man in his late teens or twenties in good health. Some clones in this sample may be carry-over from other donors' samples. Sequences were obtained from naive CD8+ T cells from PBMCs. The CDR3: CASSSDEDRYYEQYF. DNA of the CDR3: TGTGCCAGCAGCTCCGACGAGGACAGGTACTACGAGCAGTACTTC.